This T cell receptor (beta chain) is drawn from a study of blood T cell repertoires in COVID-19. Study-wide background: The origin of the acute and convalescent COVID-19 samples was the United States, Italy and Spain. In each case, the material was cDNA or gDNA derived from T cells, B-cell-depleted T cells, or PBMCs.

Germline CDR1 and CDR2: SGDLS and YYNGEE. Trimming cost V 4 bases and J 4 bases, with 17 bases left between them. The CDR3 consists of 15 residues. In this sample, this clone turned up a few times. Donors were grouped by their self-reported clinical history. Per the original data handling: Amplifying reference gene primers gave estimates of nucleated cell counts. The table came from immunoSEQ multiplex PCR; TCRdb's copy has only in-frame clones and leaves some out. The D gene and trimming were derived from the DNA, and the V and J assignments and clone size from that table. There are about 220,000 clones in the sample; 86% occur only once, and less than 4.5% lies in the top ten.

Sample: PBMCs or T cells enriched from blood (not recorded which). The genes are TRBV9 and TRBJ1-1; the D gene is possibly TRBD1 (6 bases). The TCR sequence derives from a woman aged 40 to 50 with acute COVID-19. CDR3 nucleotides: TGTGCCAGCAGCACGTCGGGCGTAGGGGGCACTGAAGCTTTCTTT. Translation: CASSTSGVGGTEAFF.